Only a few counts were recorded for the clone carrying this T cell receptor (beta chain). Its antigen is not known. These data are taken from a study of blood T cells in healthy people across ages. Then a second PCR, running roughly 7 to 11 cycles, was carried out with a sample-barcoded 5' primer and a J-beta primer mix. TCRdb used MiXCR to reprocess the 5' RACE reads, holding one entry per CDR3 protein. The profile shows over 1,300,000 distinct CDR3 sequences, roughly 60% of them singletons. The study, taken as a whole, reports: Not knowing donor CMV status may have confounded expanded clonotype changes. TCR beta diversity, measured per million T cells, fell in a roughly linear way with age.

This TCR was sampled from a man aged 18 to 35 in good health. Sequenced material: blood.

The CDR3 nucleotides read TGTGCCAGCAGTCCCCCCTTGGGAGTAGTCGACCAAGAGACCCAGTACTTC. Encoded protein: CASSPPLGVVDQETQYF. The rearrangement uses TRBV28 and TRBJ2-5; D is perhaps TRBD2 (5 bases). CDR1 is MDHEN, CDR2 SYDVKM, per germline. The CDR3 has 17 residues. V gave up 5 bases and J gave up 0 bases, with 19 bases separating them.